A single sample gave rise to the 21 T cell receptor beta chains below, sequenced in a study of shared clonotypes between healthy human individuals. Only in-frame clones appear in the TCRdb table, and some are missing; sequencing was by immunoSEQ multiplex PCR. The table includes about 490,000 clones, 70% to 80% detected once. Sequences were obtained from PBMCs. These receptor sequences come from a woman aged 35 to 49 in good health. Some clones in this sample may be carry-over from other donors' samples.

The V and J genes are TRBV29-1 and TRBJ1-3, with a possible D match to TRBD1 (5 bases). V was trimmed by 4 bases and J by 11 bases, leaving 12 bases between them. Germline CDR1 and CDR2: SQVTM and ANQGSEA. The CDR3 runs to 11 residues. CDR3 coding DNA: TGCAGCGTTGCGGGGGTTGGGGCCATATATTTT. Its protein product is CSVAGVGAIYF.

The chain carries TRBV14 and TRBJ1-1; no clear D. Germline V lookup: CDR1 SGHDN, CDR2 FVKESK. This CDR3 spans 14 amino acids. The V end was cut by 1 base, the J end by 11 bases, with 17 bases between. The chain's CDR3 is CASSQATRTRTAFF. The CDR3 DNA reads as TGTGCCAGCAGCCAAGCGACACGAACAAGAACGGCTTTCTTT.

Regarding this clone: With a far larger clone one base away, a read error is the likely cause. In the same sample, other DNA sequences code for this CDR3. The rearrangement links TRBV9 to TRBJ1-4; 7 bases align to TRBD1. This CDR3 comprises 14 residues. CDR1 and CDR2 from the germline V gene are SGDLS and YYNGEE. V shed 3 bases and J 3 bases; nucleotides not matched to a gene: 2. The CDR3 loop is CASSAGGANEKLFF. The CDR3 region has the DNA TGTGCCAGCAGCGCAGGGGGAGCTAATGAAAAACTGTTTTTT.

As regards this clone: Different DNA sequences within this sample yield the same CDR3. The chain has TRBV5-4 and TRBJ2-5, with 11 bases aligning to TRBD2. The CDR3 consists of 15 residues. The J segment lost 4 bases and the V segment lost 4 bases, leaving 6 bases of the junction unmatched. Germline CDR1 and CDR2: SGHNT and YYREEE (reference sequence). In nucleotides, the CDR3 is TGTGCCAGCAGCCCTCCCGGACTAGCGGGAGAGACCCAGTACTTC. This sequence encodes CASSPPGLAGETQYF. Based on the CDR3 plus reference TRBV5-4 and TRBJ2-5, the full variable domain is ETGVTQSPTHLIKTRGQQVTLRCSSQSGHNTVSWYQQALGQGPQFIFQYYREEENGRGNFPPRFSGLQFPNYSSELNVNALELDDSALYLCASSPPGLAGETQYFGPGTRLLVL.

The chain is built from TRBV7-9 and TRBJ2-3; TRBD1 matches at 9 bases. Trimming at V came to 5 bases and at J to 3 bases, leaving 12 bases not matched to a gene. The CDR3 has 17 residues. The V gene's germline CDR1 is SEHNR and CDR2 FQNEAQ (reference sequence). DNA for the CDR3: TGTGCCAGCAGCCCCGGGCGGCGGACAGGGGCAACAGATACGCAGTATTTT. Translation: CASSPGRRTGATDTQYF.

The chain couples TRBV28 to TRBJ1-1, with D uncertain. This CDR3 has 15 amino acids. Trimming took off 6 bases at V and 1 base at J, with 15 bases between the two ends. Germline V lookup: CDR1 MDHEN, CDR2 SYDVKM. CDR3 coding DNA: TGTGCCAGCAGACGACCCGGGCGCGGGAACACTGAAGCTTTCTTT. This gives the protein CASRRPGRGNTEAFF.

The chain links TRBV4-3 to TRBJ1-3; D gene ambiguous. The CDR3 covers 15 residues. Deletions cut 1 base from V and 0 bases from J, with 7 bases between. CDR1 is LGHNA, CDR2 YSLEER, per germline. The CDR3: CASSQGRHSGNTIYF. CDR3 nucleotide sequence: TGCGCCAGCAGCCAAGGACGGCACTCTGGAAACACCATATATTTT.

Of note for this clone: The same CDR3 arises from other DNA sequences in this sample as well. The chain links TRBV6-4 to TRBJ1-5, with D maybe TRBD1 (5 bases). This CDR3 is built from 13 residues. V lost 4 bases, J lost 1 base, and 5 bases lay in between. Germline assignment: CDR1 MRHNA and CDR2 SNTAGT. The CDR3 nucleotides read TGTGCCAGCAGTGGGGACAGCAATCAGCCCCAGCATTTT. Protein sequence: CASSGDSNQPQHF.

The rearrangement links TRBV19 to TRBJ1-1; D not resolved. The V gene lost 5 bases and the J gene lost 5 bases, with 12 bases spanning the gap. The CDR3 contains 13 residues. Germline V CDR1 and CDR2: LNHDA, SQIVND (reference sequence). The CDR3 sequence is CASSYGRRTEAFF. In nucleotides, the CDR3 is TGTGCCAGTAGTTATGGGAGACGAACTGAAGCTTTCTTT.

This clone was observed at least ten times. Different DNA sequences within this sample yield the same CDR3. This chain uses TRBV28 with TRBJ2-3, with 8 bases lining up with TRBD1. Germline CDR1 reads MDHEN; CDR2 reads SYDVKM. The CDR3 is made up of 16 amino acids. V shed 5 bases, J shed 10 bases, and the junction held 17 bases outside the gene matches. The CDR3 region has the DNA TGTGCCAGCAGTAGACCCCCCGGGACAGGCAGGCAGTCGCAGTATTTT. It specifies CASSRPPGTGRQSQYF. Combining the CDR3 with reference TRBV28 and TRBJ2-3 gives the whole variable domain DVKVTQSSRYLVKRTGEKVFLECVQDMDHENMFWYRQDPGLGLRLIYFSYDVKMKEKGDIPEGYSVSREKKERFSLILESASTNQTSMYLCASSRPPGTGRQSQYFGPGTRLTVL.

This clone is a singleton in its sample. This rearrangement joins TRBV5-1 to TRBJ2-6; the match to TRBD1 covers 12 bases. The CDR3 runs to 19 residues. Per the germline V gene, CDR1 is SGHRS and CDR2 is YFSETQ. Germline trimming cut 0 bases from V and 2 bases from J; bases unmatched to any gene: 6. CDR3 protein: CASSLAGDRGLTGANVLTF. CDR3 nucleotide sequence: TGCGCCAGCAGCTTGGCCGGGGACAGGGGGCTGACTGGGGCCAACGTCCTGACTTTC.

This clone came up once. The V gene is TRBV13, the J gene TRBJ2-7, with D possibly TRBD2 on 5 matching bases. V gave up 3 bases and J gave up 3 bases, with 12 bases separating them. Germline values: CDR1 PRHDT, CDR2 FYEKMQ (reference sequence). The CDR3 sequence is 14 residues long. CDR3 region: CASSFEGIGYEQYF. The CDR3 nucleotides read TGTGCCAGCAGCTTTGAGGGAATAGGCTACGAGCAGTACTTC. Full variable domain (remainder filled in from reference TRBV13 and TRBJ2-7): AAGVIQSPRHLIKEKRETATLKCYPIPRHDTVYWYQQGPGQDPQFLISFYEKMQSDKGSIPDRFSAQQFSDYHSELNMSSLELGDSALYFCASSFEGIGYEQYFGPGTRLTVT.

The chain combines TRBV4-3 with TRBJ1-4, with D unresolved. Trimming stripped 3 bases from V and 8 bases from J, with 19 bases between. The CDR3 spans 16 residues. Germline V gene lookup returns CDR1 LGHNA and CDR2 YSLEER. This chain's CDR3 is CASSQFSVDTGEKLFF. The CDR3, as DNA: TGCGCCAGCAGCCAGTTTTCAGTCGATACCGGGGAAAAACTGTTTTTT.

This clone appeared once. The chain uses TRBV28 and TRBJ1-4, with unresolved D. The germline gives CDR1 MDHEN, CDR2 SYDVKM. Trimming pared 6 bases from V and 8 bases from J, leaving 13 bases between. The CDR3 length is 13 residues. As DNA, the CDR3 is TGTGCCAGCAGCTTAAGGAGGGTAGAAAAACTGTTTTTT. This gives the protein CASSLRRVEKLFF.

J is TRBJ2-2 and V is TRBV19; D possibly corresponds to TRBD2 (7 bases). CDR3 length equals 14 residues. Trimming pared 1 base from V and 6 bases from J, leaving 9 bases between. CDR1 LNHDA and CDR2 SQIVND come from the germline V gene (reference sequence). The CDR3 here is CASSIAGGPGELFF. The CDR3 DNA sequence: TGTGCCAGTAGTATAGCGGGGGGCCCCGGGGAGCTGTTTTTT.

This clone was seen a handful of times. The V gene is TRBV6-9, the J gene TRBJ1-2, with 7 nucleotides matching TRBD1. This CDR3 contains 18 residues. Germline CDR1 reads MNHGY; CDR2 reads SVAAGI. Losses at the gene ends were 1 base for V and 4 bases for J; bases not matched to a gene: 15. This chain's CDR3 is CASSYFGGRQGTSYGYTF. The CDR3 DNA reads TGTGCCAGCAGTTATTTTGGAGGAAGACAGGGCACGAGCTATGGCTACACCTTC.

This clone was seen at least ten times. This chain uses TRBV6-1 with TRBJ2-7; D is ambiguous. Trimming removed 2 bases from V and 5 bases from J, with 1 base in between. Germline assignment: CDR1 MNHNS and CDR2 SASEGT. The CDR3 spans 10 residues. This chain's CDR3 is CASSEHEQYF. CDR3 nucleotides: TGTGCCAGCAGTGAACACGAGCAGTACTTC.

This clone was detected a few times. V and J are TRBV5-1 and TRBJ2-5; maybe TRBD1 (5 bases). The germline V gene encodes CDR1 SGHRS and CDR2 YFSETQ. The V end lost 1 base, the J end lost 7 bases, and 17 bases lay between the germline ends. CDR3 length: 15 amino acids. CDR3 protein: CASSLSGAPQGTQYF. The CDR3 bases are TGCGCCAGCAGCTTGTCTGGGGCCCCGCAGGGGACCCAGTACTTC.

J is TRBJ2-5 and V is TRBV30; TRBD1 aligns across 12 bases. Losses at the gene ends were 5 bases for V and 5 bases for J; bases not matched to a gene: 9. The CDR3 consists of 15 residues. Germline V gene data show CDR1 as GTSNPN and CDR2 as SVGIG (reference sequence). CDR3: CAWDPGQGALETQYF. The CDR3 DNA reads TGTGCCTGGGATCCGGGACAGGGGGCTTTGGAGACCCAGTACTTC.

The V and J genes are TRBV5-1 and TRBJ2-2; 7 bases fit TRBD2. The ends lost 1 base at V and 3 bases at J; junction bases unmatched: 6. CDR1 and CDR2 from the germline V gene are SGHRS and YFSETQ. CDR3 length: 16 amino acids. CDR3 bases: TGCGCCAGCAGCTTGAGCGGGACTCCGGACACCGGGGAGCTGTTTTTT. Its protein product is CASSLSGTPDTGELFF.

V is TRBV21-1 and J is TRBJ2-7; TRBD1, as called in the table, went unchecked against the DNA. TRBV21-1 is assigned pseudogene status. This CDR3 is 17 amino acids long. CDR3 sequence (DNA): TGTGCCAGCAGCAAAGCCCGAGAACGGGACACCTTTTACGAGCAGTACTTC. Translation gives CASSKARERDTFYEQYF.